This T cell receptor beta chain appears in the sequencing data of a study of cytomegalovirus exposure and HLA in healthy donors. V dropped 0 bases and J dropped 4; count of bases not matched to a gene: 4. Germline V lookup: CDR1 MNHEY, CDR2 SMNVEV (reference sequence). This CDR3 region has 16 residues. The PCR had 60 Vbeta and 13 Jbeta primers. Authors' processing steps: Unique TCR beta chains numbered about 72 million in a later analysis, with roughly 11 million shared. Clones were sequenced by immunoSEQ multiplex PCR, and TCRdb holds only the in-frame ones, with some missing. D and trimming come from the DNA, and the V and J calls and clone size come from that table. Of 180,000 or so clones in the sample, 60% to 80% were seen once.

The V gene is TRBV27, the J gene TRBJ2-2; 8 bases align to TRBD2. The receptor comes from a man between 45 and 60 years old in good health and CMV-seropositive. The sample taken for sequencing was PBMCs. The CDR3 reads CASSLSASGLTGELFF. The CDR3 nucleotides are TGTGCCAGCAGTTTATCCGCTAGCGGGCTCACCGGGGAGCTGTTTTTT.